These T cell receptor beta chains were read from a single sample in a study of T cell changes during pregnancy in multiple sclerosis. Sequencing used immunoSEQ multiplex PCR; TCRdb keeps in-frame clones, though not all of them. The sample lists over 45,000 clones, 92% occurring once. The sample was CD4+ T cells from peripheral blood mononuclear cells, taken in the second trimester of pregnancy. All receptors come from a female donor in good health, enrolled as a control in a pregnancy study. The CDR3 runs from the conserved cysteine through the conserved F or W. A D gene is named only where the DNA matches it firmly. Clone sizes are given selectively: once, few, many, or a class where the clone is expanded.

cdr3_nt cdr3_aa j_call clone_size d_call v_call
TGCGCCACCCACGGGATAGATAGCACAGATACGCAGTATTTT CATHGIDSTDTQYF TRBJ2-3 - - TRBV10-2
TGTGCCAGCAGTCCTTTTTGGGACAGGGGGCCTCAGCTTATAGCCAAAAACATTCAGTACTTC CASSPFWDRGPQLIAKNIQYF TRBJ2-4 - TRBD1 TRBV28
TGTGCCAGCAGACCTAGCGGGGGGCCCGGTGAGCAGTTCTTC CASRPSGGPGEQFF TRBJ2-1 once TRBD2 TRBV27
TGTGCCAGCAGTTTAAAGCCGAGCTACAATCAGCCCCAGCATTTT CASSLKPSYNQPQHF TRBJ1-5 - - TRBV28
TGTGCCAGCAGTTTGTGGCAGGGGGTCGGGGAGCTGTTTTTT CASSLWQGVGELFF TRBJ2-2 - TRBD1 TRBV27
TGTGCCAGCAGCGTAGGGAGCGACCCCACAGATACGCAGTATTTT CASSVGSDPTDTQYF TRBJ2-3 - - TRBV9
TGTGCCAGCGAACAAACCAACTATGGCTACACCTTC CASEQTNYGYTF TRBJ1-2 - - TRBV2
TGTGCCAGCAGGTACAGGGTGAACACTGAAGCTTTCTTT CASRYRVNTEAFF TRBJ1-1 - - TRBV5-8
TGTGCCAGCAGCTCGTTCACAGGGAAGCAGTTCTTC CASSSFTGKQFF TRBJ2-1 - - TRBV7-8
TGTGCCAGCAGCGGACTAGCGGGGTACAATGAGCAGTTCTTC CASSGLAGYNEQFF TRBJ2-1 - TRBD2 TRBV2
TGCGCCAGCGGTCGTGGAGAAGACAGGGGCTGGAATGAGCAGTTCTTC CASGRGEDRGWNEQFF TRBJ2-1 - TRBD1 TRBV5-1
TGTGCCAGCACTCCGACTCCAAAGGCGGCAGATACGCAGTATTTT CASTPTPKAADTQYF TRBJ2-3 - - TRBV4-2
TGTGCCAGCAGCCGCGGGACTAGCGGACCTCCAGGGGATGTGTACTTC CASSRGTSGPPGDVYF TRBJ2-7 - TRBD2 TRBV28
TGTGCCAGCAGCTTAGCGCAGGGCCCCATGAACACTGAAGCTTTCTTT CASSLAQGPMNTEAFF TRBJ1-1 - - TRBV7-9
TGCGCCAGCAGCTTGGAGGGGGAAGCTTTCTTT CASSLEGEAFF TRBJ1-1 - - TRBV5-1
TGCGCCAGCAGCTGGCGGGGGGAAGTACCGAATGAAAAACTGTTTTTT CASSWRGEVPNEKLFF TRBJ1-4 - - TRBV5-1
TGCGCCAGCAGCTTGGACAGGGTAGGAAACACTGAAGCTTTCTTT CASSLDRVGNTEAFF TRBJ1-1 - - TRBV5-1
TGTGCCATCAGTGAGTCTGACGGGAATGAAAAACTGTTTTTT CAISESDGNEKLFF TRBJ1-4 - - TRBV10-3
TGTGCCAGTAGTATCTCTAGGGCTCAGGGTGGCTACACCTTC CASSISRAQGGYTF TRBJ1-2 - - TRBV19
TGTGCCAGCAGGGAAAGACGGGAGCGGGCAGAGCAGTACTTC CASRERRERAEQYF TRBJ2-7 - - TRBV6-1
TGTGCCACTCGGGACAGGTTTGGTGCTGAAGCTTTCTTT CATRDRFGAEAFF TRBJ1-1 few TRBD1 TRBV28
TGCGCCAGCAGCTTCGCCGGGACTAGCATAGTTGAGCAGTTCTTC CASSFAGTSIVEQFF TRBJ2-1 - TRBD2 TRBV5-1
TGTGCCAGTAGTATCATTAATGAAAAACTGTTTTTT CASSIINEKLFF TRBJ1-4 - - TRBV19
TGCGCCAGCAGACCGACTAGCGGGAGCACAGATACGCAGTATTTT CASRPTSGSTDTQYF TRBJ2-3 once TRBD2 TRBV5-1
TGTGCCAGCAGCTCTCAGTACGGGGCCTACGAGCAGTACTTC CASSSQYGAYEQYF TRBJ2-7 - - TRBV13
TGTGCCAGCAGACGGTCGGGGGGGGCGGCCTATGGCTACACCTTC CASRRSGGAAYGYTF TRBJ1-2 - - TRBV28
TGTGCCAGCAGACCGGGACAGAGAAATTCACCCCTCCACTTT CASRPGQRNSPLHF TRBJ1-6 - TRBD1 TRBV6-5
TGCAGTGCCAAGAACACTGAAGCTTTCTTT CSAKNTEAFF TRBJ1-1 - - TRBV20-1
TGTGCCAGCAGCCAAGTGACTAGCGGGAGTCCCACTTACGAGCAGTACTTC CASSQVTSGSPTYEQYF TRBJ2-7 - TRBD2 TRBV4-2
TGTGCCAGTAGTCTGACACTCTTAGGCAGAGACTATGGCTACACCTTC CASSLTLLGRDYGYTF TRBJ1-2 - - TRBV19
TGCGCCAGCAGCCAAGGCAATGGACTAGCGGGAGCGGGGTACCAAGAGACCCAGTACTTC CASSQGNGLAGAGYQETQYF TRBJ2-5 - TRBD2 TRBV4-1
TGTGCCATCCCTAGCGGGAATGGAGAGACCCAGTACTTC CAIPSGNGETQYF TRBJ2-5 - TRBD2 TRBV7-9
TGTGCCTGGAGTGTACTTTGGTACGGCTACACCTTC CAWSVLWYGYTF TRBJ1-2 - - TRBV30
TGTGCCAGCGGGGGGGGCGGTGAGCAGTTCTTC CASGGGGEQFF TRBJ2-1 - - TRBV2
TGTGCCAGCAGCTTAGGGGGCGCTGGGGCCAACGTCCTGACTTTC CASSLGGAGANVLTF TRBJ2-6 - TRBD1 TRBV5-4
TGTGCCAGCGTTTCGGGAGGGCCCGGCTCCTACAATGAGCAGTTCTTC CASVSGGPGSYNEQFF TRBJ2-1 - TRBD2 TRBV11-2
TGTGCCAGTAGTATAGTGGGGGTAGCGGGACGGGGAGAGCAGTTCTTC CASSIVGVAGRGEQFF TRBJ2-1 once TRBD2 TRBV19
TGTGCCAGCACCTCTGAGGGTCAAGTGATCTACGAGCAGTACTTC CASTSEGQVIYEQYF TRBJ2-7 - - TRBV28
TGTGCCAGCAGCTTGGGGCCAGCTAACTATGGCTACACCTTC CASSLGPANYGYTF TRBJ1-2 - - TRBV5-6
TGTGCCAGCTCACCCCCTTCCTCGGATACGCAGTATTTT CASSPPSSDTQYF TRBJ2-3 - - TRBV18
TGTGCCAGCGCCCCAATCCCCCCGACAGGGGGCGGCAATCAGCCCCAGCATTTT CASAPIPPTGGGNQPQHF TRBJ1-5 - TRBD1 TRBV5-5
TGTGCCAGCAGTTACGGCCCCGGACAGCCGAACACTGAAGCTTTCTTT CASSYGPGQPNTEAFF TRBJ1-1 - - TRBV6-6
TGTGCCAGCAGTTCCCAAGGGAGGGTAACTGAAGCTTTCTTT CASSSQGRVTEAFF TRBJ1-1 - - TRBV25-1
TGTGCCAGCAGCGTCGGGACTAGCGGGAGTGCAGATACGCAGTATTTT CASSVGTSGSADTQYF TRBJ2-3 - TRBD2 TRBV9
TGTGCCAGCAGCGAGGGGAGGGTGGTCACCGGGGAGCTGTTTTTT CASSEGRVVTGELFF TRBJ2-2 - TRBD2 TRBV4-2
TGTGCCTGGAGGGGGCCGGCGGGGTCCTACTTC CAWRGPAGSYF TRBJ2-7 once - TRBV30
TGTGCCAGCAGCATCTCGACTGAAGCTTTCTTT CASSISTEAFF TRBJ1-1 - - TRBV21-1
TGCGCCAGCAGGACCGGGACAGGGACTGAAGCTTTCTTT CASRTGTGTEAFF TRBJ1-1 - TRBD1 TRBV5-1
TGTGCCAGCAGTGGAACAGGTTGGAATGAAAAACTGTTTTTT CASSGTGWNEKLFF TRBJ1-4 - - TRBV2
TGTGCCAGCAGCCCCTCGACAGGAGTCTATGGCTACACCTTC CASSPSTGVYGYTF TRBJ1-2 - - TRBV7-9
TGTGCCAGCAGCTTAGCAGCGGGGGCGGAAGAGCAGTACTTC CASSLAAGAEEQYF TRBJ2-7 - TRBD2 TRBV7-9
TGTGCCTCGAAACATTTCGTTCGGGAAAATAATGAAGCTTTCTTT CASKHFVRENNEAFF TRBJ1-1 once - TRBV30
TGTGCCAGCTCACCAACAATCTCCTACGAGCAGTACTTC CASSPTISYEQYF TRBJ2-7 - - TRBV18
TGTGCCAGCAGTTTTATGGGGGCTGAGATTCAGCCCCAGCATTTT CASSFMGAEIQPQHF TRBJ1-5 - - TRBV28